This T cell receptor (beta chain) derives from a study of T-cell reconstitution after alpha-beta-depleted transplantation in children. Unique molecular identifiers featured in how the TCRbeta library was prepared. One entry per CDR3 protein results from TCRdb running MiXCR on the PCR reads. The repertoire holds 500,000 or so distinct CDR3 sequences, with less than 35% as singletons. The CDR3 spans 15 residues. Germline CDR1 is SGHTA and CDR2 is FQGNSA. V was pared by 1 base and J by 4 bases, with 4 bases of the junction left unmatched. The rearrangement uses TRBV7-2 and TRBJ1-1; TRBD1 agrees at 9 bases. This TCR was sampled from a human donor who donated a stem cell graft to a child with aplastic anemia. The sequences come from PBMCs from the stem cell graft donor, collected from the stem cell graft. CDR3 sequence: CASSLVTGGSTEAFF. The DNA of the CDR3 is TGTGCCAGCAGCTTAGTGACAGGGGGAAGCACTGAAGCTTTCTTT.